A single sample is the source of the 19 T cell receptor beta chains below, sequenced in a study of blood T cells in healthy people across ages. The second PCR ran roughly 6 to 11 cycles with a sample-barcoded 5' primer and J-beta primers. Each CDR3 protein is one row after TCRdb ran MiXCR on the 5' RACE reads. This sample has hundreds of thousands of distinct CDR3 sequences, with around 41% found just once. Sequences were obtained from blood. The receptors shown here come from a man older than 75 in good health.

The genes are TRBV7-2 and TRBJ2-2; 9 bases line up with TRBD2. Germline V CDR1 and CDR2: SGHTA, FQGNSA. The CDR3 has 16 amino acids. J lost 6 bases, V lost 4 bases, and 9 bases had no gene match. The chain's CDR3 is CASSSAGGPYSGELFF. The DNA for the CDR3 is TGTGCCAGCAGCTCTGCGGGGGGGCCATATTCCGGGGAGCTGTTTTTT.

At least ten counts were recorded for this clonotype. This chain uses TRBV2 with TRBJ2-3; perhaps D is TRBD1 or TRBD2 (5 bases each). This CDR3 contains 14 residues. The germline V gene has CDR1 SNHLY and CDR2 FYNNEI. Deletions cut 9 bases from V and 0 bases from J, with 13 bases between. This chain's CDR3 is CASRDEASTDTQYF. The CDR3 nucleotides read TGTGCCAGTAGGGACGAAGCTAGCACAGATACGCAGTATTTT.

The chain carries TRBV12-5 and TRBJ2-5; D might be TRBD2 (5 bases). Per the germline V gene, CDR1 is LGHNT and CDR2 is FRNRAP. Trimming took off 9 bases at V and 5 bases at J, with 25 bases between the two ends. The CDR3 extends over 16 amino acids. In DNA, the CDR3 is TGTGCTAGCGGCCGGGATTTCTTAACAAAATCGGAGACCCAGTACTTC. This translates into CASGRDFLTKSETQYF.

This chain links TRBV4-3 with TRBJ1-4, with 8 bases identical to TRBD1. Per the germline V gene, CDR1 is LGHNA and CDR2 is YSLEER. This CDR3 contains 18 residues. V lost 0 bases, J lost 2 bases, and 8 bases stayed unmatched. The CDR3, as DNA: TGCGCCAGCAGCCAAGATTTAGGGCAGGGGGCGACTAATGAAAAACTGTTTTTT. This translates into CASSQDLGQGATNEKLFF.

This clonotype was counted between two and nine times. This sequence joins TRBV24-1 and TRBJ1-1; D ambiguous. There are 14 residues in the CDR3. The V gene's germline CDR1 is KGHDR and CDR2 SFDVKD. The V gene lost 7 bases and the J gene lost 3 bases, with 14 bases spanning the gap. Here the CDR3 DNA reads TGTGCCACCAGAGAGACAAACGGTGACACTGAAGCTTTCTTT. As protein: CATRETNGDTEAFF.

This clonotype was counted at least ten times. The V gene is TRBV29-1, the J gene TRBJ2-3; the match to TRBD1 covers 8 bases. This CDR3 spans 18 amino acids. The germline V gene encodes CDR1 SQVTM and CDR2 ANQGSEA. With 5 bases clipped from V and 2 bases from J, the junction kept 18 bases outside the gene matches. In DNA, the CDR3 is TGCAGCGTTCATCAGATCATGACAGGGGATAACCCCACAGATACGCAGTATTTT. This translates into CSVHQIMTGDNPTDTQYF.

DNA of the CDR3: TGTGCCAGCTCACCACCGAAGGGCGGGGGATACGAGCAGTACTTC. Protein sequence: CASSPPKGGGYEQYF. This chain joins TRBV18 and TRBJ2-7; TRBD2 matches at 7 bases. Germline lookup yields CDR1 KGHSH and CDR2 LQKENI. The trim removed 0 bases at V and 4 bases at J, leaving 6 bases unmatched. This CDR3 region has 15 residues.

This clonotype was observed once. One base away lies a much larger clone, so this may be a sequencing read error. The chain has TRBV27 and TRBJ2-1, with a possible D match to TRBD1 (6 bases). This CDR3 has 14 amino acids. V gave up 3 bases and J gave up 9 bases, with 15 bases separating them. Germline V gives CDR1 MNHEY, CDR2 SMNVEV (reference sequence). CDR3 residues: CASSFRHGQCEQFF. The DNA for the CDR3 is TGTGCCAGCAGTTTCAGACACGGACAGTGTGAGCAGTTCTTC.

The V gene is TRBV7-2, the J gene TRBJ2-5; the D gene is possibly TRBD2 (5 bases). Germline CDR1 is SGHTA and CDR2 is FQGNSA. V dropped 5 bases and J dropped 7 bases, with 17 bases sitting between them. This CDR3 contains 14 residues. The chain's CDR3 is CASSLDRTEGTQYF. The CDR3 DNA reads TGTGCCAGCAGCCTGGACCGCACCGAGGGGACCCAGTACTTC.

The J gene is TRBJ2-1, the V gene TRBV20-1; TRBD1 aligns across 9 bases. From germline, CDR1 is DFQATT and CDR2 SNEGSKA (reference sequence). J gave up 8 bases and V 7 bases, and 6 bases lay outside the gene matches. This CDR3 is 12 amino acids long. The CDR3 coding sequence is TGCAGTGAGGACAGGGGAAACGATGAGCAGTTCTTC. It specifies CSEDRGNDEQFF.

V and J are TRBV4-1 and TRBJ1-2, with D possibly TRBD1 on 6 matching bases. The CDR3 length is 15 residues. Germline assignment: CDR1 MGHRA and CDR2 YSYEKL. V was clipped by 3 bases and J by 4 bases, with 15 bases between them. CDR3 in amino acids: CASSQAAGTIYGYTF. The DNA for the CDR3 is TGCGCCAGCAGCCAGGCCGCCGGGACAATCTATGGCTACACCTTC.

A few counts support this clonotype. The chain employs TRBV7-8 and TRBJ2-1, with 9 bases fitting TRBD2. Germline-derived CDR1 and CDR2 are SGHVS and FQNEAQ. The CDR3 runs to 18 residues. V trimming: 3 bases; J trimming: 1 base; junction bases outside the gene matches: 10. This chain's CDR3 is CASSFSGGWQGSYNEQFF. In DNA form, the CDR3 reads TGTGCCAGCAGCTTCAGCGGGGGGTGGCAGGGGTCCTACAATGAGCAGTTCTTC.

The V and J genes are TRBV21-1 and TRBJ2-1; the table calls TRBD2, which could not be checked here. TRBV21-1 is a known pseudogene. The CDR3 totals 15 residues. CDR3 in amino acids: CASSHTRRAWDEQFF. In DNA form, the CDR3 reads TGTGCCAGCAGCCATACCCGAAGGGCTTGGGATGAGCAGTTCTTC.

This clonotype was seen a few times. This may be a read error: a much more frequent sequence differs by one nucleotide. CDR3 DNA sequence: TGTGCCAGCAGTTTAGGCCAGGAGCCCTACAATGAGCAGTACTTC. Residues: CASSLGQEPYNEQYF. The V gene is TRBV28, the J gene TRBJ2-1; no firm D call. The tail of the sequence fits TRBJ2-7 better, so the J call may be wrong. Germline-derived CDR1 and CDR2 are MDHEN and SYDVKM. The CDR3 consists of 15 residues.

V usage is TRBV30 and J usage is TRBJ2-3, with D possibly being TRBD2 (6 bases). The CDR3 extends over 12 amino acids. V lost 8 bases, J lost 7 bases, and 16 bases lay in between. CDR1 is GTSNPN, CDR2 SVGIG, per germline (reference sequence). The CDR3 nucleotides read TGTGCCGGAGGGTCAGGCCAGAATACGCAGTATTTT. It specifies CAGGSGQNTQYF. Complete variable domain (other parts from reference TRBV30 and TRBJ2-3): SQTIHQWPATLVQPVGSPLSLECTVEGTSNPNLYWYRQAAGRGLQLLFYSVGIGQISSEVPQNLSASRPQDRQFILSSKKLLLSDSGFYLCAGGSGQNTQYFGPGTRLTVL.

The chain couples TRBV20-1 to TRBJ2-1; TRBD1 aligns across 10 bases. Germline loops: CDR1 DFQATT, CDR2 SNEGSKA (reference sequence). This CDR3 is 15 amino acids long. J gave up 9 bases and V 0 bases, and 8 bases lay outside the gene matches. The chain's CDR3 is CSARDRDRGRSEQFF. The CDR3 bases are TGCAGTGCTAGAGACCGGGACAGGGGACGATCTGAGCAGTTCTTC.

This clonotype was recorded a few times. The J gene is TRBJ2-4, the V gene TRBV7-2; 7 bases line up with TRBD2. Germline-derived CDR1 and CDR2 are SGHTA and FQGNSA. CDR3 length equals 16 residues. Trimming removed 4 bases from V and 6 bases from J; junction bases left unmatched: 12. The CDR3 region has the DNA TGTGCCAGCAGCTCATCCCCCAAAATAGCGGGAAACATTCAGTACTTC. Encoded protein: CASSSSPKIAGNIQYF.

The J gene is TRBJ2-1, the V gene TRBV11-2; 13 bases line up with TRBD2. The germline V gene has CDR1 SGHAT and CDR2 FQNNGV. After removal of 1 base from V and 10 bases from J, the junction contained 10 bases not matched to a gene. The CDR3 covers 17 residues. The CDR3 spells CASSLGGTSGGAGEQFF. Here the CDR3 DNA reads TGTGCCAGCAGCTTAGGAGGAACTAGCGGGGGGGCCGGGGAGCAGTTCTTC.

This clonotype was seen only a few times. The chain employs TRBV3-1 and TRBJ2-1; possibly TRBD1 for D (6 bases). Trimming took off 1 base at V and 8 bases at J, with 18 bases between the two ends. The CDR3 is made up of 16 amino acids. The germline V gene has CDR1 LGHDT and CDR2 YNNKEL (reference sequence). CDR3 DNA: TGTGCCAGCAGCCAAGCATCCGGGACACCTAGGGATGAGCAGTTCTTC. It codes for CASSQASGTPRDEQFF.